This TCR beta chain is from a study of PD-L1 blockade in urothelial cancer. Study in general: Blood analysis took place 3 weeks (second dose) and 6 weeks after treatment start. There were a median of about 140,000 T cells in blood samples.

This CDR3 contains 14 residues. Germline values: CDR1 SGHTA, CDR2 FQGTGA. The V end lost 4 bases, the J end lost 3 bases, and 12 bases lay between the germline ends. Synthetic TCR analog templates were spiked into all PCRs individually. TCRdb's copy holds only in-frame clones and misses some; the assay was immunoSEQ multiplex PCR. The repertoire holds 66,000 or so clones, with roughly 86% as singletons. As for time point: peripheral blood 6 weeks after treatment start. Enrolled patients showed locally advanced or metastatic urothelial carcinoma. The chain has TRBV7-3 and TRBJ1-2; D is undetermined. The source was PBMCs, collected around atezolizumab (anti-PD-L1) treatment. This TCR was recovered from a man aged 55 to 70 with urothelial cancer. CDR3 DNA sequence: TGTGCCAGCAGCTCCTCGGCAAGCGACTATGGCTACACCTTC. This gives the protein CASSSSASDYGYTF.